Following are 5 T cell receptor beta chains from one sample sequenced in a study of cytomegalovirus exposure and HLA in healthy donors. 60 Vbeta and 13 Jbeta primers were used in PCR. The repertoire was sequenced with immunoSEQ multiplex PCR; TCRdb's copy has only in-frame clones and lacks some. There are fewer than 250,000 clones in the sample; approximately 70% occur only once, and about 1.9% lies in the top ten. Sample: PBMCs. These receptor sequences come from a woman aged 25 to 39 in good health and CMV-seronegative.

V gene TRBV4-2 combines with J gene TRBJ1-2; 8 bases are shared with TRBD1. The germline V gene encodes CDR1 LGHNA and CDR2 YNFKEQ. The CDR3 has 17 amino acids. V lost 4 bases, J lost 0 bases, and 10 bases stayed unmatched. This chain's CDR3 is CASSLLGTGDSNYGYTF. The DNA for the CDR3 is TGTGCCAGCAGCCTCCTAGGGACAGGTGACTCTAACTATGGCTACACCTTC.

V and J are TRBV7-3 and TRBJ2-1; D gene uncertain. Germline CDR1 and CDR2: SGHTA and FQGTGA. The CDR3 has 10 amino acids. CDR3 region: CEPRYNEQFF. The CDR3 DNA sequence: TGTGAACCCCGGTACAATGAGCAGTTCTTC.

The rearrangement links TRBV5-4 to TRBJ2-5; D is unclear. The CDR3 is 15 residues long. The V and J ends lost 4 bases and 5 bases respectively, with 18 bases between them. The germline CDR1 and CDR2 sequences are SGHNT and YYREEE (reference sequence). The CDR3 is CASSPEWSKEETQYF. CDR3 bases: TGTGCCAGCAGCCCAGAGTGGAGTAAGGAGGAGACCCAGTACTTC. The full variable domain, completed using reference TRBV5-4 and TRBJ2-5, is ETGVTQSPTHLIKTRGQQVTLRCSSQSGHNTVSWYQQALGQGPQFIFQYYREEENGRGNFPPRFSGLQFPNYSSELNVNALELDDSALYLCASSPEWSKEETQYFGPGTRLLVL.

This chain connects TRBV6-4 to TRBJ2-7; 12 positions match TRBD2. J was trimmed by 2 bases and V by 5 bases; bases with no gene match: 4. This CDR3 is 15 amino acids long. Germline V gene lookup returns CDR1 MRHNA and CDR2 SNTAGT. The DNA of the CDR3 is TGTGCCAGCAGTCCACTAGCGGGAGGCGCCTACGAGCAGTACTTC. Translated: CASSPLAGGAYEQYF.

The CDR3 region is CASSSYAGGPEAFF. For the CDR3, the DNA is TGCGCCAGCAGCTCCTACGCAGGGGGCCCTGAAGCTTTCTTT. The chain employs TRBV5-1 and TRBJ1-1, with 8 bases fitting TRBD1. CDR1 and CDR2 from the germline V gene are SGHRS and YFSETQ. The CDR3 covers 14 residues. J was trimmed by 6 bases and V by 3 bases; bases with no gene match: 7. Supplemented by reference TRBV5-1 and TRBJ1-1, the full variable domain reads KAGVTQTPRYLIKTRGQQVTLSCSPISGHRSVSWYQQTPGQGLQFLFEYFSETQRNKGNFPGRFSGRQFSNSRSEMNVSTLELGDSALYLCASSSYAGGPEAFFGQGTRLTVV.